The 21 T cell receptor beta chains in this list originate from one sample, sequenced in a study of T cell responses to AZD1222 COVID-19 vaccine. The assay was immunoSEQ multiplex PCR, and TCRdb's table has in-frame clones only and misses some. The table lists 130,000 to 150,000 clones, 80% to 95% of them singletons, with approximately 2.7% in the top ten. Sequencing was performed on peripheral blood, taken on day 0 of MenACWY control vaccination. The receptors come from an adult in good health.

The rearrangement links TRBV30 to TRBJ2-7; D uncertain. Trimming pared 0 bases from V and 4 bases from J, leaving 10 bases between. Germline-derived CDR1 and CDR2 are GTSNPN and SVGIG (reference sequence). This CDR3 comprises 13 residues. CDR3 residues: CAWSVGGFYEQYF. The CDR3 nucleotides read TGTGCCTGGAGTGTGGGCGGATTTTACGAGCAGTACTTC. Full variable domain (outside the CDR3, taken from reference TRBV30 and TRBJ2-7): SQTIHQWPATLVQPVGSPLSLECTVEGTSNPNLYWYRQAAGRGLQLLFYSVGIGQISSEVPQNLSASRPQDRQFILSSKKLLLSDSGFYLCAWSVGGFYEQYFGPGTRLTVT.

The chain uses TRBV7-9 and TRBJ2-5; D remains unclear. Between the trimmed V and J ends, which lost 2 bases and 2 bases, there was a span of 15 bases. Germline CDR1 SEHNR, CDR2 FQNEAQ (reference sequence). This CDR3 region has 16 residues. The CDR3 bases are TGTGCCAGCAGCTTAAGTGGGTCGGAATTACAAGAGACCCAGTACTTC. Its translation: CASSLSGSELQETQYF.

J is TRBJ1-2 and V is TRBV7-6; no clear D gene. V lost 1 base and J lost 8, with 17 bases in between. This CDR3 comprises 15 residues. Germline V gene lookup returns CDR1 SGHVS and CDR2 FNYEAQ. In DNA form, the CDR3 reads TGTGCCAGCAGCTTAGATGGTCGACGGACCGACGGCTACACCTTC. This sequence encodes CASSLDGRRTDGYTF.

This chain links TRBV5-6 with TRBJ1-1; D is ambiguous. CDR1 is SGHDT and CDR2 is YYEEEE in the germline V gene. The V end lost 4 bases, the J end lost 1 base, and 14 bases lay between the germline ends. The CDR3 sequence is 15 residues long. CDR3 sequence (DNA): TGTGCCAGCAGCCCCTGGGGAAGGACGAACACTGAAGCTTTCTTT. Its protein is CASSPWGRTNTEAFF.

This clone was found once. The V and J genes are TRBV19 and TRBJ2-7; D tentatively reads TRBD1 or TRBD2 (5 bases each). This CDR3 spans 15 amino acids. Germline-derived CDR1 and CDR2 are LNHDA and SQIVND (reference sequence). Trimming shortened V by 5 bases and J by 0 bases, and 14 bases separated the two germline ends. Here the CDR3 reads CASSPFGADSYEQYF. The CDR3 region has the DNA TGTGCCAGTAGTCCCTTCGGGGCCGACTCCTACGAGCAGTACTTC.

The chain combines TRBV2 with TRBJ1-5; D may be TRBD1 (6 bases). Between the trimmed V and J ends, which lost 7 bases and 1 base, there was a span of 14 bases. This CDR3 region has 15 residues. The germline gives CDR1 SNHLY, CDR2 FYNNEI. CDR3 DNA sequence: TGTGCCAGCAAATCCAGGGGATTCAGCAATCAGCCCCAGCATTTT. Its translation is CASKSRGFSNQPQHF.

The chain uses TRBV7-2 and TRBJ2-3; D possibly matches TRBD1 or TRBD2 (5 bases each). From germline, CDR1 is SGHTA and CDR2 FQGNSA. V lost 9 bases and J lost 1, with 8 bases in between. This CDR3 comprises 12 residues. The CDR3 protein is CASLGGTDTQYF. Here the CDR3 DNA reads TGTGCCAGTTTGGGGGGCACAGATACGCAGTATTTT.

J is TRBJ1-1 and V is TRBV7-3, with unresolved D. Germline values: CDR1 SGHTA, CDR2 FQGTGA. Trimming took 4 bases from V and 3 from J, leaving 15 bases between them. CDR3 length: 15 residues. The CDR3 reads CASSSDPRGYTEAFF. The CDR3 DNA reads as TGTGCCAGCAGCTCGGACCCTAGAGGGTACACTGAAGCTTTCTTT.

The chain employs TRBV13 and TRBJ2-5; tentative D call: TRBD1 (5 bases). Germline V CDR1 and CDR2: PRHDT, FYEKMQ (reference sequence). CDR3 length: 13 amino acids. V was trimmed by 5 bases and J by 5 bases, leaving 12 bases between them. Written as DNA, the CDR3 is TGTGCCAGCAGCGATTGGGGCCAGGAGACCCAGTACTTC. As protein: CASSDWGQETQYF.

The V and J genes are TRBV30 and TRBJ1-5, with D unclear. The ends were cut back, 1 base at V and 4 bases at J, with 8 bases in the middle. This CDR3 spans 13 amino acids. Per germline, CDR1 GTSNPN and CDR2 SVGIG (reference sequence). CDR3 sequence (DNA): TGTGCCTGGAGTGATGATGGGAATCAGCCCCAGCATTTT. As protein: CAWSDDGNQPQHF.

V and J are TRBV6-5 and TRBJ1-1, with 7 bases identical to TRBD1. After removal of 0 bases from V and 3 bases from J, the junction contained 4 bases not matched to a gene. Germline-derived CDR1 and CDR2 are MNHEY and SVGAGI. This CDR3 is 15 amino acids long. The CDR3: CASSYSRGLDTEAFF. The DNA for the CDR3 is TGTGCCAGCAGTTACTCGAGGGGGCTGGACACTGAAGCTTTCTTT.

The gene calls are TRBV25-1 and TRBJ1-2; possible D gene TRBD1, 5 bases. CDR3 length: 14 amino acids. The V gene lost 4 bases and the J gene lost 2 bases, with 11 bases spanning the gap. Germline CDR1 and CDR2: MGHDK and SYGVNS. CDR3 protein: CASSVPGGNYGYTF. The CDR3 region has the DNA TGTGCCAGCAGTGTGCCCGGGGGAAACTATGGCTACACCTTC.

A single count supports this clone. The gene calls are TRBV6-5 and TRBJ2-2; TRBD1 matches at 10 bases. This CDR3 spans 14 amino acids. V was clipped by 9 bases and J by 5 bases; unmatched bases: 6. Per the germline V gene, CDR1 is MNHEY and CDR2 is SVGAGI. This CDR3 reads CARGQGLGTGELFF. The CDR3 region has the DNA TGTGCCAGGGGACAGGGGTTAGGGACCGGGGAGCTGTTTTTT.

As DNA, the CDR3 is TGTGCCAGCAGTGTCGGGACTACCTACGAGCAGTACTTC. This codes for CASSVGTTYEQYF. J is TRBJ2-7 and V is TRBV2; 7 bases agree with TRBD2. The germline CDR1 and CDR2 sequences are SNHLY and FYNNEI. J lost 2 bases, V lost 4 bases, and 2 bases had no gene match. CDR3 length: 13 residues.

J is TRBJ2-7 and V is TRBV19; D ambiguous. V was trimmed by 4 bases and J by 4 bases, leaving 11 bases between them. CDR1 and CDR2 (germline): LNHDA, SQIVND (reference sequence). The CDR3 is 13 amino acids. The CDR3 bases are TGTGCCAGTAGTACCAACCCCAGGTACGAGCAGTACTTC. Its translation is CASSTNPRYEQYF.

This clone was observed once. The gene calls are TRBV3-1 (or the pseudogene TRBV3-2) and TRBJ1-2; no clear D. Trimming left V 6 bases short and J 4 bases short, with 12 bases between. CDR3 length: 13 residues. CDR1 LGHDT and CDR2 YNNKEL come from the germline V gene (reference sequence). CDR3: CASSQPPGYGYTF. In DNA form, the CDR3 reads TGTGCCAGCAGTCAGCCCCCTGGCTATGGCTACACCTTC.

A note on this clone: The same CDR3 also results from other DNA sequences found in this sample. V gene TRBV19 combines with J gene TRBJ2-2, with no clear D. Looked up from germline, CDR1 is LNHDA and CDR2 is SQIVND (reference sequence). There are 13 residues in the CDR3. Trimming took off 2 bases at V and 3 bases at J, with 4 bases between the two ends. The CDR3 coding sequence is TGTGCCAGTAGTATACGAGACACCGGGGAGCTGTTTTTT. Amino acid sequence: CASSIRDTGELFF.

The gene calls are TRBV6-5 and TRBJ1-2, with TRBD1 as a possible D gene (5 bases). This CDR3 is 14 amino acids long. Trimming pared 6 bases from V and 4 bases from J, leaving 15 bases between. CDR1 MNHEY and CDR2 SVGAGI come from the germline V gene. CDR3 loop: CASSRDWLVYGYTF. CDR3 coding DNA: TGTGCCAGCAGCCGGGACTGGCTTGTCTATGGCTACACCTTC.

The chain has TRBV27 and TRBJ1-5; D is perhaps TRBD1 (6 bases). The V gene's germline CDR1 is MNHEY and CDR2 SMNVEV (reference sequence). Trimming stripped 0 bases from V and 5 bases from J, with 17 bases between. This CDR3 is built from 17 residues. CDR3 sequence: CASSLSGWGARDQPQHF. CDR3 bases: TGTGCCAGCAGTTTATCGGGCTGGGGGGCTCGGGATCAGCCCCAGCATTTT.

The CDR3 nucleotides read TGTGCCAGCAGCGTAGGGGAGGGGATCTATGGCTACACCTTC. Translated, it gives CASSVGEGIYGYTF. The chain combines TRBV9 with TRBJ1-2; maybe TRBD1 (5 bases). The CDR3 covers 14 residues. V gave up 0 bases and J gave up 4 bases, with 10 bases separating them. Germline V gene sequence: CDR1 SGDLS, CDR2 YYNGEE.

This chain connects TRBV19 to TRBJ1-2; TRBD1 might be the D (6 bases). The CDR3 runs to 14 residues. Trimming took off 6 bases at V and 6 bases at J, with 17 bases between the two ends. CDR1 LNHDA and CDR2 SQIVND come from the germline V gene (reference sequence). CDR3: CASRGEGESNGYTF. The CDR3 nucleotides are TGTGCCAGTAGGGGCGAGGGGGAATCTAATGGCTACACCTTC.